Below, 12 T cell receptor beta chains from the same sample are listed, as sequenced in a study of Graves' ophthalmopathy and Graves' hyperthyroidism. Investigators amplified TCR beta CDR3 regions from RNA transcripts. Following a first-round RT-PCR that used HTBI primers, a second-round multiplex PCR was carried out. TCRdb used MiXCR to reprocess the multiplex PCR reads, holding one entry per CDR3 protein. The profile shows 600,000 to 950,000 distinct CDR3 sequences, 35% to 50% of them singletons. Sequenced material: peripheral blood. These receptors all come from an adult man with Graves' ophthalmopathy.

Ten or more counts support this clonotype. The chain employs TRBV7-2 and TRBJ2-5; D gene uncertain. Germline V lookup: CDR1 SGHTA, CDR2 FQGNSA. V was pared by 5 bases and J by 7 bases, with 14 bases between. This CDR3 is built from 13 residues. CDR3 sequence reads: CASSRYDSRTQYF. CDR3 in DNA: TGTGCCAGCAGCCGATACGACTCTCGGACCCAGTACTTC. Full variable domain (outside the CDR3, taken from reference TRBV7-2 and TRBJ2-5): GAGVSQSPSNKVTEKGKDVELRCDPISGHTALYWYRQSLGQGLEFLIYFQGNSAPDKSGLPSDRFSAERTGGSVSTLTIQRTQQEDSAVYLCASSRYDSRTQYFGPGTRLLVL.

Remarks on this clonotype: Compared with germline, one end of the junction differs, possibly owing to a read error. This chain links TRBV7-9 with TRBJ2-1, with D perhaps TRBD2 (6 bases). Germline CDR1 is SEHNR and CDR2 is FQNEAQ (reference sequence). The CDR3 is 15 amino acids. CDR3 in amino acids: CASSQDGGTYNEQVF. The CDR3 nucleotides are TGCGCCAGCAGCCAAGATGGCGGGACCTACAATGAGCAGGTCTTC.

This chain links TRBV2 with TRBJ1-5; D remains ambiguous. The CDR3 length is 14 residues. V lost 3 bases to trimming and J lost 7 bases, with 13 bases between them. Germline lookup yields CDR1 SNHLY and CDR2 FYNNEI. The CDR3 region is CASSEGGIRQPQHF. As DNA, the CDR3 is TGTGCCAGCAGTGAGGGCGGAATCAGACAGCCCCAGCATTTT.

Concerning this clonotype itself: Here the CDR3 omits its conserved ending phenylalanine or tryptophan, so a read error is the likely source. The CDR3 loop reads CASSFGTSGRAGYEQYC. CDR3 nucleotides: TGTGCCAGCAGCTTTGGGACTAGCGGGAGGGCTGGGTACGAGCAGTACTGC. The chain links TRBV7-2 to TRBJ2-7; the match to TRBD2 covers 16 bases. The trim removed 3 bases at V and 4 bases at J, leaving 6 bases unmatched. Germline-derived CDR1 and CDR2 are SGHTA and FQGNSA. The CDR3 runs 17 residues.

V usage is TRBV10-3 and J usage is TRBJ2-3; TRBD2 agrees at 8 bases. The germline V gene encodes CDR1 ENHRY and CDR2 SYGVKD. This CDR3 contains 13 residues. Germline trimming cut 9 bases from V and 0 bases from J; bases unmatched to any gene: 2. CDR3 residues: CAIAGVSTDTQYF. DNA of the CDR3: TGTGCCATAGCGGGAGTAAGCACAGATACGCAGTATTTT.

Comments on this clonotype: This sequence may be a read error, since a much larger clone differs from it by one base. This sequence joins TRBV19 and TRBJ1-2; D possibly corresponds to TRBD1 (5 bases). V lost 6 bases and J 1 base, leaving 9 bases between the germline ends. This CDR3 is 13 amino acids long. Germline CDR1 is LNHDA and CDR2 is SQIVND (reference sequence). The CDR3 loop is CASRWDVNYGYTF. The CDR3, as DNA: TGTGCCAGTAGATGGGACGTTAACTATGGCTACACCTTC.

The V call is TRBV25-1, the J call TRBJ1-1, with a weak D call TRBD1 (5 bases). The length of the CDR3 is 16 residues. Between the trimmed V and J ends, which lost 4 bases and 0 bases, there was a span of 15 bases. Germline V gene sequence: CDR1 MGHDK, CDR2 SYGVNS. The CDR3 sequence: CASSAPMGGMNTEAFF. CDR3 sequence (DNA): TGTGCCAGCAGTGCCCCAATGGGGGGAATGAACACTGAAGCTTTCTTT.

The chain joins TRBV10-2 to TRBJ2-3; possibly TRBD2 for D (6 bases). Germline V gene lookup returns CDR1 WSHSY and CDR2 SAAADI. The CDR3 is 15 amino acids. V was trimmed by 2 bases and J by 14 bases, leaving 23 bases between them. CDR3 in amino acids: CASSEGPDTGGELYF. CDR3 nucleotide sequence: TGCGCCAGCAGTGAGGGCCCGGATACGGGCGGGGAGCTGTATTTT.

This clonotype has at least ten counts. This chain links TRBV7-2 with TRBJ2-7; D gene uncertain. CDR3 length: 11 amino acids. V was shortened by 5 bases and J by 6 bases, with 8 bases between the two germline ends. The germline CDR1 and CDR2 sequences are SGHTA and FQGNSA. CDR3 region: CASSAGFEQYF. The DNA for the CDR3 is TGTGCCAGCAGCGCAGGTTTCGAGCAGTACTTC.

The chain employs TRBV5-1 and TRBJ2-7, with 11 bases that match TRBD1. This CDR3 region has 14 residues. The ends lost 4 bases at V and 5 bases at J; junction bases unmatched: 5. Germline V lookup: CDR1 SGHRS, CDR2 YFSETQ. As DNA, the CDR3 is TGCGCCAGCAGCATGGACAGGGGGCTCGACGAGCAGTACTTC. Residues: CASSMDRGLDEQYF.

This clonotype was counted once. At one end the junction does not follow the germline gene, possibly because of a read error. The rearrangement uses TRBV7-9 and TRBJ2-7; 10 bases line up with TRBD2. In germline, CDR1 is SEHNR, CDR2 FQNEAQ (reference sequence). This CDR3 comprises 14 residues. Here the CDR3 reads CASSQVLAGEEQYF. The CDR3 bases are TGCGCCAGCAGCCAAGTGCTAGCGGGAGAAGAGCAGTACTTC.

The chain links TRBV15 to TRBJ2-7; 9 bases are shared with TRBD2. The germline V gene encodes CDR1 LNHNV and CDR2 YYDKDF (reference sequence). V was clipped by 5 bases and J by 3 bases; unmatched bases: 5. This CDR3 comprises 14 residues. CDR3: CATSFLAGSYEQYF. The CDR3 region has the DNA TGTGCCACCAGCTTTCTAGCGGGGAGCTACGAGCAGTACTTC.